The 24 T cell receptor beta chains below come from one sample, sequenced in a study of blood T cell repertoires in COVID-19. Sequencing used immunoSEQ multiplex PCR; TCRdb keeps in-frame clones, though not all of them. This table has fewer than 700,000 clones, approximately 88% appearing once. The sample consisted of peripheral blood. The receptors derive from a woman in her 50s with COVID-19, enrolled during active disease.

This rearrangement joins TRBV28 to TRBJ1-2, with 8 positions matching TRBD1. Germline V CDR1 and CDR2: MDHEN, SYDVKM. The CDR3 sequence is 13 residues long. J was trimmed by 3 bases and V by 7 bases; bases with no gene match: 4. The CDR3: CASTLGQDYGYTF. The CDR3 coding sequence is TGTGCCAGCACCCTGGGACAGGACTATGGCTACACCTTC.

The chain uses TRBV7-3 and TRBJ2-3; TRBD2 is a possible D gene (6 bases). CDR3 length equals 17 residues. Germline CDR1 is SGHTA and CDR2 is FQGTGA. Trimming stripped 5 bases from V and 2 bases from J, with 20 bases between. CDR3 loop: CASSLTGAGRNTDTQYF. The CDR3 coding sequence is TGTGCCAGCAGCCTCACTGGCGCGGGGCGGAACACAGATACGCAGTATTTT.

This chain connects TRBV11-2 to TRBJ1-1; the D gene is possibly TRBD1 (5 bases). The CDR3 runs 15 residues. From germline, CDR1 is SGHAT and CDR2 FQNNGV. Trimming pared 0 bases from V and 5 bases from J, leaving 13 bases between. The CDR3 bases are TGTGCCAGCAGCTTAGACGGGGGGAGCTGGACTGAAGCTTTCTTT. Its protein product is CASSLDGGSWTEAFF.

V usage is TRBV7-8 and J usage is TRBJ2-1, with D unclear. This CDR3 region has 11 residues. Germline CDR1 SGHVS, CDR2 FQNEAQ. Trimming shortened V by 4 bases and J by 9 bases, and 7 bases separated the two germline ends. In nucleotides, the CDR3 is TGTGCCAGCAGCTCACGGAGTGAGCAGTTCTTC. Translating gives CASSSRSEQFF.

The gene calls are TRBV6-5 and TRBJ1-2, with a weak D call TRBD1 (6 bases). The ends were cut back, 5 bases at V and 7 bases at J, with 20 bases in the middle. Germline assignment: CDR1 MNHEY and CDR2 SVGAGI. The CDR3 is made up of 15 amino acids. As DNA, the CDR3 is TGTGCCAGCAGTCCAGGGGCCAAATCGACGGGTGGCTACACCTTC. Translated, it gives CASSPGAKSTGGYTF.

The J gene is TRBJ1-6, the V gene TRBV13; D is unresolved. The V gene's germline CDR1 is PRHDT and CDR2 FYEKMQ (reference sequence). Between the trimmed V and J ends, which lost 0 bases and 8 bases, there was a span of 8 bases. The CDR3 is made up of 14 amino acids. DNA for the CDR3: TGTGCCAGCAGCTTAGGACGGGTAGATTCACCCCTCCACTTT. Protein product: CASSLGRVDSPLHF. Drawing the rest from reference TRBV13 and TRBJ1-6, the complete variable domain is AAGVIQSPRHLIKEKRETATLKCYPIPRHDTVYWYQQGPGQDPQFLISFYEKMQSDKGSIPDRFSAQQFSDYHSELNMSSLELGDSALYFCASSLGRVDSPLHFGNGTRLTVT.

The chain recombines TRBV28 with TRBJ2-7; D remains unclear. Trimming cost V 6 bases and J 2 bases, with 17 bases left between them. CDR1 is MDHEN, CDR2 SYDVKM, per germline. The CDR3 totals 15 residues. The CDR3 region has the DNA TGTGCCAGCAGCCGGAATAAGCGTTCCCCCTACGAGCAGTACTTC. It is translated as CASSRNKRSPYEQYF.

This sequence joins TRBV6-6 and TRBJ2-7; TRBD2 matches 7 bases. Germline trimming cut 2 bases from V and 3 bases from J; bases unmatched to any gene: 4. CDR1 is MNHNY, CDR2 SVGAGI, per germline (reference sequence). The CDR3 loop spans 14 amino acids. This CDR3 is CASSYGGEGYEQYF. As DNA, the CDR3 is TGTGCCAGCAGTTACGGCGGGGAGGGCTACGAGCAGTACTTC.

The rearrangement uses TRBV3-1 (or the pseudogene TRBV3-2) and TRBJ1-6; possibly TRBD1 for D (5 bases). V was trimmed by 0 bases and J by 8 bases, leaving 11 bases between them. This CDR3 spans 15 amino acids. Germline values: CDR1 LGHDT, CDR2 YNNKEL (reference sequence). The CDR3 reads CASSQDATGHSPLHF. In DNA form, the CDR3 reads TGTGCCAGCAGCCAAGATGCAACAGGTCATTCACCCCTCCACTTT.

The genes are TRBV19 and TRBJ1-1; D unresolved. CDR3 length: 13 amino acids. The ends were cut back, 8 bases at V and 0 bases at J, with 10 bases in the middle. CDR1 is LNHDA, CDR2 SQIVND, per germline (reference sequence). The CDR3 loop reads CASHDTLNTEAFF. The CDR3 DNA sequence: TGTGCCAGTCATGACACCTTGAACACTGAAGCTTTCTTT.

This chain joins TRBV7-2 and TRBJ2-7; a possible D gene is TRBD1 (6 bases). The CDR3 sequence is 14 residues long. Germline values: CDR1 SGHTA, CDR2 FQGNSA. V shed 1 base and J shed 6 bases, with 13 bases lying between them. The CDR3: CASSLDWGQSEQYF. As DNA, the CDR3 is TGTGCCAGCAGCTTAGATTGGGGACAAAGCGAGCAGTACTTC.

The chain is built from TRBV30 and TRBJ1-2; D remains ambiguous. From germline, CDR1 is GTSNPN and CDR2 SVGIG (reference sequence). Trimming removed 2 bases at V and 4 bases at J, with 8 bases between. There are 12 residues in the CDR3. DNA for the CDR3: TGTGCCTGGAGTATAGAGGGCTATGGCTACACCTTC. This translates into CAWSIEGYGYTF.

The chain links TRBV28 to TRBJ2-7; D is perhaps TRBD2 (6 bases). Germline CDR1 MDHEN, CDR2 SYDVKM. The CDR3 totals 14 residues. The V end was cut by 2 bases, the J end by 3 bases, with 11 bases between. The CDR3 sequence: CASSLRWEDYEQYF. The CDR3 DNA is TGTGCCAGCAGTTTACGGTGGGAGGACTACGAGCAGTACTTC.

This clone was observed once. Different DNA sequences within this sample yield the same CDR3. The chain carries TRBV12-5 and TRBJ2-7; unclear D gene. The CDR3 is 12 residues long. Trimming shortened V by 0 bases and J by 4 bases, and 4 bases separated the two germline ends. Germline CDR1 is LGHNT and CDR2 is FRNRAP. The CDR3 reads CASGLVQYEQYF. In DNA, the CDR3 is TGTGCTAGTGGTTTGGTACAATACGAGCAGTACTTC.

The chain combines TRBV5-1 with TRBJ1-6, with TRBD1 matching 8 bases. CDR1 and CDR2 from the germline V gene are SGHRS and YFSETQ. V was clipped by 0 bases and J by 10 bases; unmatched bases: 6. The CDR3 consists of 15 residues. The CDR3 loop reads CASSLGQGATSPLHF. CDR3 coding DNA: TGCGCCAGCAGCTTGGGGCAGGGGGCGACCTCACCCCTCCACTTT.

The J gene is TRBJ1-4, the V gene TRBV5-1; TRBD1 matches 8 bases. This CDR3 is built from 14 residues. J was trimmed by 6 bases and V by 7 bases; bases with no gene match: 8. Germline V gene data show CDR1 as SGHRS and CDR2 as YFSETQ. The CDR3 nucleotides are TGCGCCAGCTCGCGACAGGGGATGGATGAAAAACTGTTTTTT. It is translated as CASSRQGMDEKLFF.

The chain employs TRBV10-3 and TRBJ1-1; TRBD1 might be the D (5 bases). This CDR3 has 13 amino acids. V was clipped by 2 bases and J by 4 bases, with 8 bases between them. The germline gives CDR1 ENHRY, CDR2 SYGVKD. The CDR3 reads CAISEGGVTEAFF. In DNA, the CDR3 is TGTGCCATCAGTGAGGGGGGGGTCACTGAAGCTTTCTTT.

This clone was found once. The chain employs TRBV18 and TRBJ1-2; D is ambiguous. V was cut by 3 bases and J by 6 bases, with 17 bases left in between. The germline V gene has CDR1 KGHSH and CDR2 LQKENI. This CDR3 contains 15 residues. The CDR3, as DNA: TGTGCCAGCTCACCTCCTACGACGGGGAGCGATGGCTACACCTTC. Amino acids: CASSPPTTGSDGYTF.

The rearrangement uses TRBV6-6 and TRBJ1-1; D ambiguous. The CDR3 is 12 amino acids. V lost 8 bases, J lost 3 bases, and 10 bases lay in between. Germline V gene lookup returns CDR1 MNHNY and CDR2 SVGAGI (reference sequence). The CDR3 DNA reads TGTGCCAGCGGGTCGGGGTACACTGAAGCTTTCTTT. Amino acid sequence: CASGSGYTEAFF.

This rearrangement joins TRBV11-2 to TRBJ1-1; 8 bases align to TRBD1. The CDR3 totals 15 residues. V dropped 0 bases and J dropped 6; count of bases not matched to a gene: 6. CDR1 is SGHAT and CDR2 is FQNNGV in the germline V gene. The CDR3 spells CASSLDWTGRAEAFF. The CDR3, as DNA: TGTGCCAGCAGCTTAGATTGGACAGGGCGCGCTGAAGCTTTCTTT.

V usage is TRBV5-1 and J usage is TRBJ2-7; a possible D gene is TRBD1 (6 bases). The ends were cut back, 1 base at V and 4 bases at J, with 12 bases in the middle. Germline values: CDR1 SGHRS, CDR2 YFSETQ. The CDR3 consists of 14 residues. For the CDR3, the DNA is TGCGCCAGCAGCTTGCAGGGACAAATGTACGAGCAGTACTTC. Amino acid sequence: CASSLQGQMYEQYF.

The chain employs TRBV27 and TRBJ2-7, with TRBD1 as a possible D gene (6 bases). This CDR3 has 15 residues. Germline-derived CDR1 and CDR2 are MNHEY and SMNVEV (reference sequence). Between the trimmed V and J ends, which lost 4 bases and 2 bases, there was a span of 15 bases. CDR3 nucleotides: TGTGCCAGCAGTTCCCAAACAGGGCTAACCTACGAGCAGTACTTC. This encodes CASSSQTGLTYEQYF.

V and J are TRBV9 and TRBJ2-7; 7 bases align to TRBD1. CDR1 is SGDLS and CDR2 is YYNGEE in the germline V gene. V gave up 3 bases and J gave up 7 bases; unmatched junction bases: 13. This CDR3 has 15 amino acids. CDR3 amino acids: CASSAQTGPTREQYF. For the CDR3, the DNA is TGTGCCAGCAGCGCCCAGACAGGGCCCACAAGGGAGCAGTACTTC.

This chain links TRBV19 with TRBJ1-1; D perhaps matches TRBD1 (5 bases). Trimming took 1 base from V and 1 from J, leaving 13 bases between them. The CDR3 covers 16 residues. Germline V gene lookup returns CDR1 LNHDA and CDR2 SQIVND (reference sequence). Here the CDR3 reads CASSIGPGEPNTEAFF. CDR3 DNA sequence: TGTGCCAGTAGTATAGGGCCGGGGGAGCCGAACACTGAAGCTTTCTTT.